This T cell receptor beta chain was recorded in a study of vaccination effects on CD4 cells after COVID-19. Notes on the study in general: The study, lacking early post-infection timepoints, had few convalescent patients. Marked clonal contraction of infection- and vaccine-induced clones was seen late after vaccination.

Sequencing used immunoSEQ multiplex PCR; TCRdb keeps in-frame clones, though not all of them. The sample lists around 25,000 clones, roughly 79% occurring once. Antigen-specific CD4+ T cells were first expanded with viral peptide pools by the ViraFEST assay and only then sequenced. Having been cultured for around nine days, the cells underwent CD4+ T cell isolation. Either the BNT162b2 or mRNA-1273 vaccine was given to participants in two doses. Vaccine recipients, nucleocapsid antibody negative, had no prior SARS-CoV-2 infection. Culturing of two million PBMC per well took place with around 10 IU/ml IL-2 and about 10 ug/ml peptides. Details on this clone: Its antigen is unknown.

CDR1 and CDR2 (germline): LNHDA, SQIVND (reference sequence). The CDR3 length is 14 residues. V gave up 3 bases and J gave up 2 bases, with 9 bases separating them. The chain links TRBV19 to TRBJ2-3; tentatively, D is TRBD1 (6 bases). This sequence originates from a human donor who received a COVID-19 vaccine. Some clones in this sample may be carry-over from other donors' samples. The starting material was CD4+ T cells from PBMCs cultured with SARS-CoV-2 spike peptides, obtained after COVID-19 vaccination. In DNA form, the CDR3 reads TGTGCCAGTAGTATCCAGGGGTCCACAGATACGCAGTATTTT. Translated, it gives CASSIQGSTDTQYF.